The sample holds a few counts of the clone carrying this TCR beta chain. Its antigen remains unknown. This record comes from a study of a mutant IDH1 vaccine in newly diagnosed glioma. Looking at the study overall: Radiotherapy, temozolomide, or both had been given previously, and both were given to most.

Whole-study results and caveats: It seemed that pseudoprogression was not linked to changes in the top peripheral T cell clonotypes.

Stated time point: week 11, during vaccination. Every vaccination contained 300 ug of the mutant IDH1 20-mer peptide and was paired with topical imiquimod. This CDR3 has 15 amino acids. V was shortened by 0 bases and J by 0 bases, with 9 bases between the two germline ends. Germline CDR1 and CDR2: LGHNA and YNFKEQ. The protocol was immunoSEQ multiplex PCR, while the TCRdb copy is restricted to in-frame clones and leaves out a portion. This sample has 30,000 to 35,000 clones; roughly 90% occur once, and the top ten carry 20%. Sequencing used PBMCs, obtained from a glioma patient whose treatment included an IDH1 peptide vaccine. The rearrangement uses TRBV4-2 and TRBJ2-7; a weak D match, TRBD2 (5 bases). The receptor was derived from a man aged 18 to 30 with glioma. CDR3 bases: TGTGCCAGCAGCCAAGAAGCGGAGAGCTCCTACGAGCAGTACTTC. Translating it yields CASSQEAESSYEQYF.